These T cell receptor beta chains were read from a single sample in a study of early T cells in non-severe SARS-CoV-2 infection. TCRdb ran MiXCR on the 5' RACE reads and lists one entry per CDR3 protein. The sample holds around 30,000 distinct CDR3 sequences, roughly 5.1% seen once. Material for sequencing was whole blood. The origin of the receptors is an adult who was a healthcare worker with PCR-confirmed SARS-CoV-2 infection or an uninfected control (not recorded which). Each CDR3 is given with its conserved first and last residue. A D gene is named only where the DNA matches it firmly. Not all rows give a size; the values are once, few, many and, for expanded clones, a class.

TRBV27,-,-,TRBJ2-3,TGTGCCAGCAGCGGACGAGCGCCCCAGGGCACAGATACGCAGTATTTT,CASSGRAPQGTDTQYF
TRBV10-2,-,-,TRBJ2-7,TGCGCCACCAAGTTCGATAGGGAGGCCTTCTACGAGCAGTACTTC,CATKFDREAFYEQYF
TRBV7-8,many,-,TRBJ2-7,TGTGCCAGCAGCTTAGGGGATCCGGCCTCCGAGCAGTACTTC,CASSLGDPASEQYF
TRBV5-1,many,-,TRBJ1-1,TGCGCCAGCAGCTTGGCGGCCCTCGACGGTGAAGCTTTCTTT,CASSLAALDGEAFF
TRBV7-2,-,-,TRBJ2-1,TGTGCCAGCAGCCCACAACAGGCGTCTTACAATGAGCAGTTCTTC,CASSPQQASYNEQFF
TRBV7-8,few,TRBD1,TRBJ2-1,TGTGCCAGCAGCTTACATCCTGACAGGGGGACAGTAAACAATGAGCAGTTCTTC,CASSLHPDRGTVNNEQFF
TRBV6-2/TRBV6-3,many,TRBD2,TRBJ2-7,TGTGCCAGCAGTTACGGGACTAGCGGGAGCTACGAGCAGTACTTC,CASSYGTSGSYEQYF
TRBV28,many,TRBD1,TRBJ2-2,TGTGCCAGCAGTCCCGGGACAGGGAGCACCGGGGAGCTGTTTTTT,CASSPGTGSTGELFF
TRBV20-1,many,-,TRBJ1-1,TGCAGTGCTAGAGTCCCTTTGAACACTGAAGCTTTCTTT,CSARVPLNTEAFF
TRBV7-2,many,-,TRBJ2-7,TGTGCCAGCAGCTTCGGGACGGAATTCTACGAGCAGTACTTC,CASSFGTEFYEQYF
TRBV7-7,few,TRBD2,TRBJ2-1,TGTGCCAGCAGCTTAGAGCTAGCGGATCACAATGAGCAGTTCTTC,CASSLELADHNEQFF
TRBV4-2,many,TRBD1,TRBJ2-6,TGTGCCAGCAGCCACGGGGGACAGGGGGCATTTGGGGCCAACGTCCTGACTTTC,CASSHGGQGAFGANVLTF
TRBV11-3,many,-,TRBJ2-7,TGTGCCAGCAGCTCAATCGGTTCTCGGGAGCAGTACTTC,CASSSIGSREQYF
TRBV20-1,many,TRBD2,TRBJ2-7,TGCAGTGCTAGTCTTAGCGGGAACCCGGCGTACGAGCAGTACTTC,CSASLSGNPAYEQYF
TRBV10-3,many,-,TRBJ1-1,TGTGCCATCAGTGATCGCGACAGGCGAGGGCCTGAAGCTTTCTTT,CAISDRDRRGPEAFF
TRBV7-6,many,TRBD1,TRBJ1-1,TGTGCCAGCAGCTTAGAGGGGACAGGGGAATCTGAAGCTTTCTTT,CASSLEGTGESEAFF
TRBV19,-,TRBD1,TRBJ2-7,TGTGCCAGCAACAAACGCGGGACAGGGAGCTCCTACGAGCAGTACTTC,CASNKRGTGSSYEQYF
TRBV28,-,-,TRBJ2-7,TGTGCCAGCCAGACATCGAAGTACGAGCAGTACTTC,CASQTSKYEQYF